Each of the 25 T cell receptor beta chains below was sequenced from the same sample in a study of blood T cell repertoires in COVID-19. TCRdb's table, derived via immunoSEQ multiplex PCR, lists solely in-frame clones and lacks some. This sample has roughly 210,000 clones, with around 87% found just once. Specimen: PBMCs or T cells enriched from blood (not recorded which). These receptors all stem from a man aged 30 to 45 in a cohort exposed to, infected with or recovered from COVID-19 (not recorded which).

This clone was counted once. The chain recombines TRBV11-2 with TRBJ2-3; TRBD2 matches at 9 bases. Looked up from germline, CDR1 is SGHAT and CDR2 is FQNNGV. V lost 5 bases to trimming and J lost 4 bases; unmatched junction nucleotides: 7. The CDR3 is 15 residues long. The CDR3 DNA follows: TGTGCCAGCAGCCAGGTAGCGGGAGCCGCAGATACGCAGTATTTT. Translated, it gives CASSQVAGAADTQYF.

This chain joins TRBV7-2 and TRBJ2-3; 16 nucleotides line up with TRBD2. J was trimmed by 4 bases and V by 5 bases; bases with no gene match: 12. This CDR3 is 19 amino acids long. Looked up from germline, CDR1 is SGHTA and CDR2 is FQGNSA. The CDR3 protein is CASSQTTGLAGGPPDTQYF. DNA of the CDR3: TGTGCCAGCAGCCAGACGACGGGACTAGCGGGAGGGCCTCCAGATACGCAGTATTTT.

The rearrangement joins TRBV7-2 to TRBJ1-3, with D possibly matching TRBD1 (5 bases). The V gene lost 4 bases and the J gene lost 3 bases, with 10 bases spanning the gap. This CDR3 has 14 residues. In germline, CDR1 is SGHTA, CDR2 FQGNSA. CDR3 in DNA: TGTGCCAGCAGCTCCTCGGGGGGTGGAAACACCATATATTTT. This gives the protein CASSSSGGGNTIYF.

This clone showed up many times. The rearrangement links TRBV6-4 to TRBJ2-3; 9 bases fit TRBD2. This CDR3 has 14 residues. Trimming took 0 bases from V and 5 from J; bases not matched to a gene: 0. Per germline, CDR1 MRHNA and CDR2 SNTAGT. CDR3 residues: CASSDSSGRDTQYF. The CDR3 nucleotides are TGTGCCAGCAGTGACTCTAGCGGGAGAGATACGCAGTATTTT.

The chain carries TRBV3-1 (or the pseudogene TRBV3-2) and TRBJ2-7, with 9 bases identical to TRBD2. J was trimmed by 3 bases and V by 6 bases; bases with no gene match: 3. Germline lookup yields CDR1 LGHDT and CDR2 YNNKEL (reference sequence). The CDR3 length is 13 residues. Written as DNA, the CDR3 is TGTGCCAGCAGACTAGCGGGTGACTACGAGCAGTACTTC. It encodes CASRLAGDYEQYF.

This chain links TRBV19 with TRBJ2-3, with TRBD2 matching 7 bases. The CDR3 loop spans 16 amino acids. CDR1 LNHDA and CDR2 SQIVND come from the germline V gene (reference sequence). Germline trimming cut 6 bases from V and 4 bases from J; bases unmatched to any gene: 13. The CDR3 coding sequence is TGTGCCAGTAGGGGCCGGACTAGGGGAGCCCCAGATACGCAGTATTTT. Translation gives CASRGRTRGAPDTQYF.

CDR3 region: CASSDGGPAQETQYF. DNA of the CDR3: TGTGCCAGCAGTGACGGGGGACCCGCTCAAGAGACCCAGTACTTC. J is TRBJ2-5 and V is TRBV6-1; D might be TRBD2 (6 bases). Germline loops: CDR1 MNHNS, CDR2 SASEGT. V lost 3 bases and J 2 bases, leaving 13 bases between the germline ends. The CDR3 has 15 residues.

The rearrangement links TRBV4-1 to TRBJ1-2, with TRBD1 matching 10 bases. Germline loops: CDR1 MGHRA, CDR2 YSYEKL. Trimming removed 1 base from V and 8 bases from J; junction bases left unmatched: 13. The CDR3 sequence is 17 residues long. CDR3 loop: CASSQVGRDRGLGGYTF. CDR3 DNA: TGCGCCAGCAGCCAAGTCGGGCGGGACAGGGGCTTAGGAGGCTACACCTTC.

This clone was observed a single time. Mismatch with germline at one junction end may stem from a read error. The CDR3 nucleotides read TGTGCCAGCGGCTTTTATTACGAGCAGTACTTC. It codes for CASGFYYEQYF. The J gene is TRBJ2-7, the V gene TRBV5-8; no clear D gene. CDR3 length: 11 amino acids. CDR1 and CDR2 from the germline V gene are SGHTS and YDEGEE.

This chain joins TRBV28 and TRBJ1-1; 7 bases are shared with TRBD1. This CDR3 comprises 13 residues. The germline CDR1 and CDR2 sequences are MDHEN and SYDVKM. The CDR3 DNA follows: TGTGCAATACAGGGGTACATGAACACTGAAGCTTTCTTT. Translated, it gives CAIQGYMNTEAFF. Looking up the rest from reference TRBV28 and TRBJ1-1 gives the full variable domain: DVKVTQSSRYLVKRTGEKVFLECVQDMDHENMFWYRQDPGLGLRLIYFSYDVKMKEKGDIPEGYSVSREKKERFSLILESASTNQTSMYLCAIQGYMNTEAFFGQGTRLTVV.

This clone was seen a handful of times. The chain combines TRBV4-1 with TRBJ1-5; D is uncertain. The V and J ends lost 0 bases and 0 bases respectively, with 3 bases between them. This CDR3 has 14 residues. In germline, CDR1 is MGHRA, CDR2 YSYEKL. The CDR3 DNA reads TGCGCCAGCAGCCAAGATCGTAGCAATCAGCCCCAGCATTTT. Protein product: CASSQDRSNQPQHF.

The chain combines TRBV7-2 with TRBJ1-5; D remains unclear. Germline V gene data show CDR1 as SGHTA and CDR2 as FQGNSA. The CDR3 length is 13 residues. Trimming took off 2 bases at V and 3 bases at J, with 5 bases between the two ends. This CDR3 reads CASSLIDNQPQHF. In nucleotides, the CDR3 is TGTGCCAGCAGCTTAATAGACAATCAGCCCCAGCATTTT.

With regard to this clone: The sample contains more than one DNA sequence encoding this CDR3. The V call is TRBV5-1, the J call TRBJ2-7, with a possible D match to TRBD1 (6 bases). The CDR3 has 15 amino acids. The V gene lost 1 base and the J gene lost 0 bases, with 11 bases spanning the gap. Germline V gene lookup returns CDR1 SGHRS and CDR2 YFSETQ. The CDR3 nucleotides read TGCGCCAGCAGCTTGTCTGGACAGAGCTCCTACGAGCAGTACTTC. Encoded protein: CASSLSGQSSYEQYF.

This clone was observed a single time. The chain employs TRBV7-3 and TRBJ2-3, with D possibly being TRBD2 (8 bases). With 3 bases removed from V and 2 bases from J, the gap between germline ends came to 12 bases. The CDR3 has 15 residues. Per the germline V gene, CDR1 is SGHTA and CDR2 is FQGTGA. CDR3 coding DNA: TGTGCCAGCAGCTTTAGCGGGACAGACACAGATACGCAGTATTTT. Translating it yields CASSFSGTDTDTQYF. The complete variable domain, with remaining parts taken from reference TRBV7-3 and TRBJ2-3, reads GAGVSQTPSNKVTEKGKYVELRCDPISGHTALYWYRQSLGQGPEFLIYFQGTGAADDSGLPNDRFFAVRPEGSVSTLKIQRTERGDSAVYLCASSFSGTDTDTQYFGPGTRLTVL.

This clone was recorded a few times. For the CDR3, the DNA is TGTGCCAGCAAAGGGACAGGGGGCTCCTACGAGCAGTACTTC. It yields the protein CASKGTGGSYEQYF. V and J are TRBV28 and TRBJ2-7; 11 bases align to TRBD1. The trim removed 7 bases at V and 0 bases at J, leaving 2 bases unmatched. Germline V CDR1 and CDR2: MDHEN, SYDVKM. The CDR3 has 14 residues.

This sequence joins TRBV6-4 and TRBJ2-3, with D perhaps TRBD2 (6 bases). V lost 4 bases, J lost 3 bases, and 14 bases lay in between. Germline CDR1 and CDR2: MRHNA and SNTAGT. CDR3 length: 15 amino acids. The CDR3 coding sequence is TGTGCCAGCAGTGTTGGAGGGCTGGGGACAGATACGCAGTATTTT. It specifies CASSVGGLGTDTQYF.

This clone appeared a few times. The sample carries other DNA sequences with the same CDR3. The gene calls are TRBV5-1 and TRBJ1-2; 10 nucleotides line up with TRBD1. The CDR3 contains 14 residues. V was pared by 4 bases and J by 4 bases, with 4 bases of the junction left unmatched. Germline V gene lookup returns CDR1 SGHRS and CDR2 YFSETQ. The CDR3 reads CASSLGQGGYGYTF. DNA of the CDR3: TGCGCCAGCAGCCTTGGACAGGGGGGCTATGGCTACACCTTC.

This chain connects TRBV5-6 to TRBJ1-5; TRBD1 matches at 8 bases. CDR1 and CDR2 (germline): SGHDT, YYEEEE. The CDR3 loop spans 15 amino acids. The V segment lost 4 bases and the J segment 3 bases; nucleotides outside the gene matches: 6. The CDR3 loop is CASSPRDRLNQPQHF. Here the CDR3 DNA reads TGTGCCAGCAGCCCAAGGGACAGGCTCAATCAGCCCCAGCATTTT.

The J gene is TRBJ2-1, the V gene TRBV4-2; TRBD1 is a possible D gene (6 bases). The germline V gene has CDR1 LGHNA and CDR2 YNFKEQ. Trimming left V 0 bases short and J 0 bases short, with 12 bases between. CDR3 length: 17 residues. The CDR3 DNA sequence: TGTGCCAGCAGCCAAGACAGCGGACAGAGCTCCTACAATGAGCAGTTCTTC. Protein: CASSQDSGQSSYNEQFF.

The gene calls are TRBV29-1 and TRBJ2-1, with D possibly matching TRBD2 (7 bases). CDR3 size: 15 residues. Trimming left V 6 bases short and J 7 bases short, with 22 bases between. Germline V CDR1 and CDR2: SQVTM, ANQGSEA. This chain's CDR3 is CSVTSGGVWSNEQFF. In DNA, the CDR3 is TGCAGCGTAACTTCGGGGGGCGTCTGGTCGAATGAGCAGTTCTTC.

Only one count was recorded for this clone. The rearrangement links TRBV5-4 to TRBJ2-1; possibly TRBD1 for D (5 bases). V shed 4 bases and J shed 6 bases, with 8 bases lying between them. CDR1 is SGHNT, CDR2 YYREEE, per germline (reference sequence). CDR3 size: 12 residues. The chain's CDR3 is CASSGALNEQFF. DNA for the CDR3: TGTGCCAGCAGCGGGGCCCTCAATGAGCAGTTCTTC.

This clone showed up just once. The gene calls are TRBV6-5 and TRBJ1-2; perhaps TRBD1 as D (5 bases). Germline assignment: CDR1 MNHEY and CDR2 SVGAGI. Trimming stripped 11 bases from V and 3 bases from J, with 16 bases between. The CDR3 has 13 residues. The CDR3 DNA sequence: TGTGCCGGTAAAGTCAGGGCCGACTATGGCTACACCTTC. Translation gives CAGKVRADYGYTF.

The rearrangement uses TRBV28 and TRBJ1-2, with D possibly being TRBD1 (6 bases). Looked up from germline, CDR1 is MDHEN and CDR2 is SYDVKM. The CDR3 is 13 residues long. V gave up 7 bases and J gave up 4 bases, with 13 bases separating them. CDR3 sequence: CASTHGRGYGYTF. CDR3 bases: TGTGCCAGCACCCACGGCAGGGGCTATGGCTACACCTTC.

CDR3 loop: CASSESGGQPQHF. The CDR3 DNA is TGTGCCAGCAGTGAATCAGGGGGACAGCCCCAGCATTTT. V and J are TRBV6-1 and TRBJ1-5; TRBD1 matches 7 bases. CDR1 and CDR2 (germline): MNHNS, SASEGT. The CDR3 runs to 13 residues. Trimming removed 2 bases from V and 7 bases from J; junction bases left unmatched: 2.

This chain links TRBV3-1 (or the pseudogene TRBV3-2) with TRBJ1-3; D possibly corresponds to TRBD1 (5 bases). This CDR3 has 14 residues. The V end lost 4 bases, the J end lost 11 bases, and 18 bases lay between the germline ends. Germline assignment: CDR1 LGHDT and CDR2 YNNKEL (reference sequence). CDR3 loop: CASSRQSGLAAIYF. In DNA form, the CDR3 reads TGTGCCAGCAGCCGCCAGTCAGGGTTAGCAGCCATATATTTT.